The rows below give T cell receptor beta chains drawn from one sample of a study of PD-1 blockade in classical Hodgkin lymphoma. Assay: immunoSEQ multiplex PCR; the TCRdb copy retains only in-frame clones and omits some. The sample contains some 100,000 clones, roughly 90% of which appear only once. Specimen: peripheral blood mononuclear cells (PBMCs), collected at baseline. Receptors were obtained from a human donor with classical Hodgkin lymphoma. The CDR3 runs from the conserved cysteine through the conserved F or W. A D gene is named only where the DNA matches it firmly. A clone size is listed for some rows: how often the clone was seen (once, few, many), or a class if it is expanded.

-	TRBJ2-5	TRBV18	-	TGTGCCAGCTCCCCCACTGGACGCAAGGAGACCCAGTACTTC	CASSPTGRKETQYF
-	TRBJ1-2	TRBV27	TRBD1	TGTGCCAGCAGTTTGTACAGGGGATATGGCTACACCTTC	CASSLYRGYGYTF
-	TRBJ1-4	TRBV28	-	TGTGCCAGCAGTTTATTTGGACAGAATAATGAAAAACTGTTTTTT	CASSLFGQNNEKLFF
-	TRBJ1-1	TRBV7-9	-	TGTGCCAGCAGCTTAATCGACGACGGGGGTCGAACTGAAGCTTTCTTT	CASSLIDDGGRTEAFF
-	TRBJ2-1	TRBV30	TRBD1	TGTGCCTGGAGTACGACAGGGGTTACCGAGCAGTTCTTC	CAWSTTGVTEQFF
few	TRBJ2-7	TRBV27	TRBD2	TGTGCCAGTGGAGGATATGGGACTAGCGAGTACGAGCAGTACTTC	CASGGYGTSEYEQYF
-	TRBJ2-2	TRBV2	-	TGTGCCAGCATACAGGTCACCGGGGAGCTGTTTTTT	CASIQVTGELFF
-	TRBJ1-4	TRBV30	-	TGTGCCTGGAGTATAGGGACCGTCGCAACTAATGAAAAACTGTTTTTT	CAWSIGTVATNEKLFF
-	TRBJ2-2	TRBV28	TRBD2	TGTGCCATCGAAAGACCGGGACTAGCGGGAACCGGGGAGCTGTTTTTT	CAIERPGLAGTGELFF
-	TRBJ2-1	TRBV5-1	TRBD2	TGCGCCAGCAGCTGGGGGAGCGGGAGGTCCTACAATGAGCAGTTCTTC	CASSWGSGRSYNEQFF
-	TRBJ2-3	TRBV29-1	-	TGCAGCGTTGAAGACCAGTGGACAGATACGCAGTATTTT	CSVEDQWTDTQYF
-	TRBJ2-2	TRBV15	TRBD2	TGTGCCACCAGCAGAGGGGCGGGAGTTGACGGGGAGCTGTTTTTT	CATSRGAGVDGELFF
-	TRBJ1-4	TRBV30	-	TGTGCCTGGAGTCATGATTGGCCTCTAATGAAAATCCTGTTTTTT	CAWSHDWPLMKILFF
-	TRBJ1-4	TRBV5-1	-	TGCGCCAGCAGAGACCCCCTCAGGGCAACTAATGAAAAACTGTTTTTT	CASRDPLRATNEKLFF
once	TRBJ1-1	TRBV9	-	TGTGCCAGCAGCCCAAGTGTCCAGGCTGAAGCTTTCTTT	CASSPSVQAEAFF
-	TRBJ1-4	TRBV7-8	-	TGTGCCAGCAGCGATCCGGGACGGCTAAATGAAAAACTGTTTTTT	CASSDPGRLNEKLFF
-	TRBJ2-7	TRBV4-1	TRBD1	TGCGCCAGCAGCCAAGAATCGAGGGACAGGGGAGTAGTGGTGTCGAATGAGCAGTACTTC	CASSQESRDRGVVVSNEQYF
-	TRBJ2-7	TRBV5-1	-	TGCGCCAGCAGCACCCTGTATGAGCAGTACTTC	CASSTLYEQYF
-	TRBJ1-5	TRBV28	-	TGTGCCAGCAGTTTCGTCCTAACCCCCGGACAGTCGGAACAGCCCCAGCATTTT	CASSFVLTPGQSEQPQHF
-	TRBJ2-3	TRBV5-8	-	TGTGCCAGCAGCCTCACCCAGAGCACAGATACGCAGTATTTT	CASSLTQSTDTQYF
-	TRBJ1-5	TRBV18	-	TGTGCCAGCTCACCGTCTATACAAGGTGGAGGCAATCAGCCCCAGCATTTT	CASSPSIQGGGNQPQHF
-	TRBJ2-7	TRBV5-4	TRBD2	TGTGCCAGCAGCTTGTCCACTAGCGGGAGTAACCACTACGAGCAGTACTTC	CASSLSTSGSNHYEQYF
-	TRBJ1-1	TRBV7-9	-	TGTGCCAGCAGCTCGAGTGGGAGGAACACTGAAGCTTTCTTT	CASSSSGRNTEAFF
-	TRBJ2-3	TRBV29-1	TRBD1	TGCAGTGGGGCGCAGGGGGCGGATACGCAGTATTTT	CSGAQGADTQYF
-	TRBJ2-1	TRBV28	TRBD2	TGTGCCAGCAGCCACCTGAAACCCGGGCGGGAGGGGTATGAGCAGTTCTTC	CASSHLKPGREGYEQFF
-	TRBJ2-3	TRBV28	TRBD2	TGTGCCAGCAGTTTCGACATATCCGGGACTAGCGGGAGTTTTGATACGCAGTATTTT	CASSFDISGTSGSFDTQYF
few	TRBJ1-1	TRBV30	-	TGTGCCTGGAGCGCCGGTACATTGAACACTGAAGCTTTCTTT	CAWSAGTLNTEAFF
-	TRBJ2-1	TRBV27	-	TGTGCCAGCAGAGATCTAGCATTGTACAATGAGCAGTTCTTC	CASRDLALYNEQFF
-	TRBJ2-7	TRBV7-9	-	TGTGCCAGCAGCATAGAAACCCGACAGAACTACGAGCAGTACTTC	CASSIETRQNYEQYF
-	TRBJ2-7	TRBV7-9	TRBD2	TGTGCCAGCAGCTTAGAGGCTAGCGGAGCCTACGAGCAGTACTTC	CASSLEASGAYEQYF
few	TRBJ1-2	TRBV6-6	TRBD1	TGTGCCAGCAGTTACTCCGGGACAGGGGGCGATGGCTACACCTTC	CASSYSGTGGDGYTF
-	TRBJ1-1	TRBV10-3	TRBD1	TGTGCCATCAGGGTTACGGGACAGGTCGGTACTGAAGCTTTCTTT	CAIRVTGQVGTEAFF
-	TRBJ2-5	TRBV29-1	TRBD2	TGCAGCGTTGACCGACCGGGACTAGCGAAAGAGACCCAGTACTTC	CSVDRPGLAKETQYF
-	TRBJ2-7	TRBV6-5	TRBD1	TGTGCCAGCAGTAGACAGGGGGCTTCCTACGAGCAGTACTTC	CASSRQGASYEQYF
-	TRBJ1-5	TRBV27	-	TGTGCCAGCAGTTTACCTAAGGGGCCCCAGCATTTT	CASSLPKGPQHF
-	TRBJ1-2	TRBV6-5	-	TGTGCCAGCAGCGAATACCGGGACGTAGGCTACACCTTC	CASSEYRDVGYTF
-	TRBJ1-2	TRBV6-6	-	TGTGCCAGCAGTTACGAAGCCCGAGGAAACTATGGCTACACCTTC	CASSYEARGNYGYTF
once	TRBJ1-5	TRBV5-1	-	TGCGCCAGCAGCTTGGGATTTGGCAGAGAAACCAATCAGCCCCAGCATTTT	CASSLGFGRETNQPQHF
-	TRBJ2-5	TRBV27	-	TGTGCCAGCAGTTTCCGACAGCCATCTTTAGGGGAGACCCAGTACTTC	CASSFRQPSLGETQYF
-	TRBJ2-7	TRBV29-1	-	TGCAGCGTTGAAGGGACCGAGAGCTCCTACGAGCAGTACTTC	CSVEGTESSYEQYF
-	TRBJ2-7	TRBV12-2	-	TGTGCAAGTCGCCCCCGGACAAAGGCGTACGAGCAGTACTTC	CASRPRTKAYEQYF
-	TRBJ2-7	TRBV19	TRBD2	TGTGCCAGTAGTATGCTAGCGGGGGGCTACGAGCAGTACTTC	CASSMLAGGYEQYF
-	TRBJ2-2	TRBV27	-	TGTGCCACGTTGAGATCCGGGGAGCTGTTTTTT	CATLRSGELFF
-	TRBJ1-4	TRBV5-1	-	TGCGCCAGCACCATCCGCCCCGGGAATTCTAATGAAAAACTGTTTTTT	CASTIRPGNSNEKLFF
-	TRBJ1-3	TRBV6-1	-	TGTGCCAGTGGGGGTCCCACCTCTGGAAACACCATATATTTT	CASGGPTSGNTIYF
-	TRBJ2-7	TRBV27	TRBD2	TGTGCCAGCAGTTTAAGGCGGGAGAGGGGCATCTCCTACGAGCAGTACTTC	CASSLRRERGISYEQYF
-	TRBJ2-7	TRBV30	-	TGTGCCTGGGGGGGCGACCAGGGGATCGAGCAGTACTTC	CAWGGDQGIEQYF
-	TRBJ2-7	TRBV30	TRBD1	TGTGCCTGGAGTCGGAGACAGGGTGAGAGGTACGAGCAGTACTTC	CAWSRRQGERYEQYF
-	TRBJ2-7	TRBV18	TRBD1	TGTGCCAGCTCACCGGGACAGGAGATCTACGAGCAGTACTTC	CASSPGQEIYEQYF
-	TRBJ1-5	TRBV6-1	-	TGTGCCAGTGCAGGGACTCAGTCTGGTCAGCCCCAGCATTTT	CASAGTQSGQPQHF
-	TRBJ2-2	TRBV6-1	-	TGTGCCAGCAGCCCCATGACGGGAGTTGGGGAGCTGTTTTTT	CASSPMTGVGELFF
-	TRBJ1-1	TRBV5-1	-	TGCGCCAGCAGCTTGGGCAGTGGTACTGAAGCTTTCTTT	CASSLGSGTEAFF
-	TRBJ1-1	TRBV30	TRBD1	TGTGCCTGGAGTTTTACAGGGGGCACTGAAGCTTTCTTT	CAWSFTGGTEAFF
-	TRBJ2-7	TRBV30	TRBD2	TGTGCCTGGAATCTCGACCTAACTCGAGCGGGACTCTCCTACGAGCAGTACTTC	CAWNLDLTRAGLSYEQYF
-	TRBJ2-7	TRBV29-1	TRBD2	TGCAGCGTCCTCGGACTAGCGGGAGCCCACGAGCAGTACTTC	CSVLGLAGAHEQYF
-	TRBJ1-2	TRBV6-4	TRBD1	TGTGCCAGCAGGGGGACAGGGAGTGGCTACACCTTC	CASRGTGSGYTF
-	TRBJ2-1	TRBV29-1	-	TGCAGCGTTTCGGAGCAGTTCTTC	CSVSEQFF
-	TRBJ2-2	TRBV7-2	-	TGTGCCAGCAGCTTAAGGCGGGCGAACACCGGGGAGCTGTTTTTT	CASSLRRANTGELFF